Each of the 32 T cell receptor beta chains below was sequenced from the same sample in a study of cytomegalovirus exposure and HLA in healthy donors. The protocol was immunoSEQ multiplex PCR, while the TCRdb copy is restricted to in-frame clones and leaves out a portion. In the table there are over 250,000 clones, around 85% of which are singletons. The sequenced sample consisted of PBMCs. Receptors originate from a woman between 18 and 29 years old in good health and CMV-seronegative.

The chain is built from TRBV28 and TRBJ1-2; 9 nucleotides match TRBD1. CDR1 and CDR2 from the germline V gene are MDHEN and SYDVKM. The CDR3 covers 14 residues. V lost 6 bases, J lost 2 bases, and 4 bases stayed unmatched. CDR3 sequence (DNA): TGTGCCAGCAGACAGGGGGCGTCAAACTATGGCTACACCTTC. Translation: CASRQGASNYGYTF.

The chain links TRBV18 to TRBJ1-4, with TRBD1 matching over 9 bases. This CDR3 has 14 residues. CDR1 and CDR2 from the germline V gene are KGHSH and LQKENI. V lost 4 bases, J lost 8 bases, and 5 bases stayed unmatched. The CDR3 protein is CASSRGQGQEKLFF. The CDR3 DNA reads TGTGCCAGCTCACGAGGACAGGGGCAGGAAAAACTGTTTTTT. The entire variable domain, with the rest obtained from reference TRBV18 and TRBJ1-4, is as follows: NAGVMQNPRHLVRRRGQEARLRCSPMKGHSHVYWYRQLPEEGLKFMVYLQKENIIDESGMPKERFSAEFPKEGPSILRIQQVVRGDSAAYFCASSRGQGQEKLFFGSGTQLSVL.

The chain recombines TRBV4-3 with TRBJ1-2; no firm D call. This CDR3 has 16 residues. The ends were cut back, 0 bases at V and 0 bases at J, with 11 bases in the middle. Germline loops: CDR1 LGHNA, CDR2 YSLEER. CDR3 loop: CASSQDLRGPNYGYTF. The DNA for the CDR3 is TGCGCCAGCAGCCAAGATTTACGCGGCCCTAACTATGGCTACACCTTC.

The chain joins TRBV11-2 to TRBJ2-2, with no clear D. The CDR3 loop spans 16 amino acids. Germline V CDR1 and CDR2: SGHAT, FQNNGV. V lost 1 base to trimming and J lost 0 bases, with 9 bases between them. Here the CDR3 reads CASSLADTSNTGELFF. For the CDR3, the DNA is TGTGCCAGCAGCTTAGCTGACACCTCGAACACCGGGGAGCTGTTTTTT.

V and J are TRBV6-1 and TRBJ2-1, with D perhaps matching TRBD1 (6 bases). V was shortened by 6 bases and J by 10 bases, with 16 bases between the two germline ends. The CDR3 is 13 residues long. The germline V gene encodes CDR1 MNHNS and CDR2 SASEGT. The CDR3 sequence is CASSGTGSWEQFF. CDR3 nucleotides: TGTGCCAGCAGCGGTACAGGGAGCTGGGAGCAGTTCTTC.

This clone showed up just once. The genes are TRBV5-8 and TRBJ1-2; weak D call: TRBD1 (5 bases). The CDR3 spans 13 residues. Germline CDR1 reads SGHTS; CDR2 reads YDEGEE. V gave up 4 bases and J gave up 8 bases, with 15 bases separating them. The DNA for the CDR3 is TGTGCCAGCAGCCCTACGGACATCGGGGGCTACACCTTC. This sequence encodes CASSPTDIGGYTF.

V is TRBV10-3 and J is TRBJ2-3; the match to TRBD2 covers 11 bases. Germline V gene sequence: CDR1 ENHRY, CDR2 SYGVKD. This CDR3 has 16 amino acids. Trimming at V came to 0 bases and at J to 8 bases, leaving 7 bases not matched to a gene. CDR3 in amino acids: CAISESVAGGYPTQYF. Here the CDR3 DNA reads TGTGCCATCAGTGAGTCGGTAGCGGGGGGGTACCCTACGCAGTATTTT.

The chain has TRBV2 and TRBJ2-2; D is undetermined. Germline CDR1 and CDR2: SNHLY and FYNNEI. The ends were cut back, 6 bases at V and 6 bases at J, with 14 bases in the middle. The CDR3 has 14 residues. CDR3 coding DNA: TGTGCCAGCAGCCTCCGGAGTGAGGCCGGGGAGCTGTTTTTT. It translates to CASSLRSEAGELFF. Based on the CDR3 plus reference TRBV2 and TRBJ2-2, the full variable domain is EPEVTQTPSHQVTQMGQEVILRCVPISNHLYFYWYRQILGQKVEFLVSFYNNEISEKSEIFDDQFSVERPDGSNFTLKIRSTKLEDSAMYFCASSLRSEAGELFFGEGSRLTVL.

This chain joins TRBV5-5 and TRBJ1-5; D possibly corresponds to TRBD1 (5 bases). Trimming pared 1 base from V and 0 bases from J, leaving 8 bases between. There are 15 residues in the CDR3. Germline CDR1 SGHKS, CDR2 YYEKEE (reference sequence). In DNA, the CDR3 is TGTGCCAGCAGCTTGAGAAGGGGTAGCAATCAGCCCCAGCATTTT. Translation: CASSLRRGSNQPQHF. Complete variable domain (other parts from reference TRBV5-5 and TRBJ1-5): DAGVTQSPTHLIKTRGQQVTLRCSPISGHKSVSWYQQVLGQGPQFIFQYYEKEERGRGNFPDRFSARQFPNYSSELNVNALLLGDSALYLCASSLRRGSNQPQHFGDGTRLSIL.

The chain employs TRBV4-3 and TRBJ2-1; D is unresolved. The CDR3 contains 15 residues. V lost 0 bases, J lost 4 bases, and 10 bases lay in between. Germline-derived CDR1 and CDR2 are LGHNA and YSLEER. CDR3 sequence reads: CASSQENYPYNEQFF. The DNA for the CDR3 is TGCGCCAGCAGCCAAGAAAACTACCCATACAATGAGCAGTTCTTC.

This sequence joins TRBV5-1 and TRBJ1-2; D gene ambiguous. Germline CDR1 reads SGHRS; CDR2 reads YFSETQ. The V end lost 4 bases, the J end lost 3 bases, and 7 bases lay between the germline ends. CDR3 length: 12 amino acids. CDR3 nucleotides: TGCGCCAGCAGCCCCCCGGACTATGGCTACACCTTC. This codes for CASSPPDYGYTF.

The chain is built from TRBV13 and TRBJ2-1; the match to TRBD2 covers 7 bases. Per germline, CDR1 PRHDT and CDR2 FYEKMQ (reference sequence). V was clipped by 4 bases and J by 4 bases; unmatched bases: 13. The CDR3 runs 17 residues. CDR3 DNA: TGTGCCAGCAGCTCGTCACCTAGCGGAGGGGTTTACAATGAGCAGTTCTTC. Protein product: CASSSSPSGGVYNEQFF.

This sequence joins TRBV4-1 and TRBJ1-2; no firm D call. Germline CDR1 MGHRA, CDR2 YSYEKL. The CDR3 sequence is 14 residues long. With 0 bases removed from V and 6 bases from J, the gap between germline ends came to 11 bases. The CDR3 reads CASSQEASSHGYTF. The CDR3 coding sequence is TGCGCCAGCAGCCAAGAGGCTTCTTCGCATGGCTACACCTTC.

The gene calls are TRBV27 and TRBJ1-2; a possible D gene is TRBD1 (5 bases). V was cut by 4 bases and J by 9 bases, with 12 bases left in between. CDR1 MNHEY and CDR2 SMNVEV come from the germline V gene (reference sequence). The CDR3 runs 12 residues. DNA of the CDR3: TGTGCCAGCAGTTCACAAGGGGTGAGCTACACCTTC. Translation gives CASSSQGVSYTF.

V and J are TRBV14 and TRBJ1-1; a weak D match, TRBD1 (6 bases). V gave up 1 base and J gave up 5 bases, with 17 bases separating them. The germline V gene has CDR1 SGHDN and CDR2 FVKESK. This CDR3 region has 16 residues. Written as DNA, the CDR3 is TGTGCCAGCAGCCAAGTTGGGACAAGGTATGGGACTGAAGCTTTCTTT. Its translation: CASSQVGTRYGTEAFF.

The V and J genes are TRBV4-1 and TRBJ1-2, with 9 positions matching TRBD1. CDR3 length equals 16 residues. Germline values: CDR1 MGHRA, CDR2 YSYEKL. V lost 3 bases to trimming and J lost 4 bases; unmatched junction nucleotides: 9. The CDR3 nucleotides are TGCGCCAGCAGCCAGGGACAGGGCACTCTGGCCTATGGCTACACCTTC. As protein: CASSQGQGTLAYGYTF.

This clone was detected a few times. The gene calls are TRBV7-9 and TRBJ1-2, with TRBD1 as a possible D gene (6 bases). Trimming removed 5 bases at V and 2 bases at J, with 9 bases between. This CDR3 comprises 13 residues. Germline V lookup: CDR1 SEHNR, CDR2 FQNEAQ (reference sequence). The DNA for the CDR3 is TGTGCCAGCAGCCAGCAGGGGAACTATGGCTACACCTTC. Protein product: CASSQQGNYGYTF.

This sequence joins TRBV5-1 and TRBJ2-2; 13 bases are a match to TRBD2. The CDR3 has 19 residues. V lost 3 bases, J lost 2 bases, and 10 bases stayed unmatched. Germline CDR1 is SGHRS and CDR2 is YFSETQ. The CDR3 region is CASSWFTSGRASNTGELFF. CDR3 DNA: TGCGCCAGCAGCTGGTTTACTAGCGGGAGGGCCTCCAACACCGGGGAGCTGTTTTTT.

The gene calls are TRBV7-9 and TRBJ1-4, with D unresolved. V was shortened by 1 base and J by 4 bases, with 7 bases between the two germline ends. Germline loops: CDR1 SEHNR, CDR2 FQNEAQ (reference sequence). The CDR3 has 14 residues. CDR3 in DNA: TGTGCCAGCAGCTTAGACAGTAGTAATGAAAAACTGTTTTTT. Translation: CASSLDSSNEKLFF.

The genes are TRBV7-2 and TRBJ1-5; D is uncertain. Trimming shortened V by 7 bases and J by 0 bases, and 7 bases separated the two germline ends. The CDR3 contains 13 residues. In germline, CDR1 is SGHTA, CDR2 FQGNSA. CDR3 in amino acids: CASTVYSNQPQHF. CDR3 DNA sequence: TGTGCCAGCACCGTGTATAGCAATCAGCCCCAGCATTTT.

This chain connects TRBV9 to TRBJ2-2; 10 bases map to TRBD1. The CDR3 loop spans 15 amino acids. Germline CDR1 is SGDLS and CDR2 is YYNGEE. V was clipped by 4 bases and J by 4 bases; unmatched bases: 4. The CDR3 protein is CASSRRTGGTGELFF. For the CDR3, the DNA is TGTGCCAGCAGCCGGAGGACAGGGGGCACCGGGGAGCTGTTTTTT.

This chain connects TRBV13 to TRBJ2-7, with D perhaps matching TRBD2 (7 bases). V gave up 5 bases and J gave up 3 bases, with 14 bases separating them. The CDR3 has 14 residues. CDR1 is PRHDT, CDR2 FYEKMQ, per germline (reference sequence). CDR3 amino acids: CASSPRGAGYEQYF. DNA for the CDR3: TGTGCCAGCAGCCCTCGGGGGGCGGGCTACGAGCAGTACTTC.

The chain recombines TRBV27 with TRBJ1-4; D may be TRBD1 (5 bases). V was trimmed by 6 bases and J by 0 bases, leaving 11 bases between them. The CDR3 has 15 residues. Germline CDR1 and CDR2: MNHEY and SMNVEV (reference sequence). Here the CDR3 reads CASSPWTSTNEKLFF. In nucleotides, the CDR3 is TGTGCCAGCAGCCCTTGGACATCAACTAATGAAAAACTGTTTTTT. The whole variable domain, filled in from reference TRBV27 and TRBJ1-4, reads EAQVTQNPRYLITVTGKKLTVTCSQNMNHEYMSWYRQDPGLGLRQIYYSMNVEVTDKGDVPEGYKVSRKEKRNFPLILESPSPNQTSLYFCASSPWTSTNEKLFFGSGTQLSVL.

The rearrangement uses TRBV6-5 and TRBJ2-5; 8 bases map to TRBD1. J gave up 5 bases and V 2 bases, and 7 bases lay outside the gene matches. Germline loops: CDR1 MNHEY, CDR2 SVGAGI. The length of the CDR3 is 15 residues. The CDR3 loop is CASSYQGAEMETQYF. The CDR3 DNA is TGTGCCAGCAGTTACCAGGGGGCGGAAATGGAGACCCAGTACTTC.

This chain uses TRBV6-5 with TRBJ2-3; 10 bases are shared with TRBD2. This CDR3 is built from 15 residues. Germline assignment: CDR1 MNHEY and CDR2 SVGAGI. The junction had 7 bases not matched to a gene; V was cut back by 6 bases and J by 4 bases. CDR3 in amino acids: CASRLAGEGPDTQYF. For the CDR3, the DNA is TGTGCCAGCAGGCTAGCGGGAGAGGGGCCAGATACGCAGTATTTT.

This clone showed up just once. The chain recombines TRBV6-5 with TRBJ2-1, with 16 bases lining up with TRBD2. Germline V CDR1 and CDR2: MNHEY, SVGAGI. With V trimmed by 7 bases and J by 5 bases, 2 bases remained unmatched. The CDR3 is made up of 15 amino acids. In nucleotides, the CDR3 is TGTGCCAGCACGGGACTAGCGGGGGGGCACAATGAGCAGTTCTTC. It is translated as CASTGLAGGHNEQFF.

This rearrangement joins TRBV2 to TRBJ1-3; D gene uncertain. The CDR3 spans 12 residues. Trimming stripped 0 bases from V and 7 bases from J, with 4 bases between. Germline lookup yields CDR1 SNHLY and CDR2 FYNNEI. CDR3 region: CASSEAGNTIYF. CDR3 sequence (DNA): TGTGCCAGCAGTGAAGCCGGTAACACCATATATTTT.

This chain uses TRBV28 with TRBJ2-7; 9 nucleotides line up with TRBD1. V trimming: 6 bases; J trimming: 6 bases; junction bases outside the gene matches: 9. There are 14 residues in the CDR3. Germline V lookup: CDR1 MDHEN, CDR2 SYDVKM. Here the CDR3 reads CASRSPGQGLEQYF. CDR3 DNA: TGTGCCAGCAGGTCACCGGGACAGGGACTCGAGCAGTACTTC.

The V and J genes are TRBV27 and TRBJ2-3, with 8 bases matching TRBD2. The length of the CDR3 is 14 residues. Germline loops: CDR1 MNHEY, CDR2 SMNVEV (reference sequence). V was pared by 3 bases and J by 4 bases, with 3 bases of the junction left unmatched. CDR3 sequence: CASSLAGGADTQYF. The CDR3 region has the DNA TGTGCCAGCAGTTTGGCGGGGGGCGCAGATACGCAGTATTTT.

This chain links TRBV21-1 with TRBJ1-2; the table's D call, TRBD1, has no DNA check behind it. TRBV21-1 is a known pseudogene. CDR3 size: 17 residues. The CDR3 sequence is CASSKVETGPYNYGYTF. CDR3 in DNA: TGTGCCAGCAGCAAAGTGGAAACAGGGCCCTATAACTATGGCTACACCTTC.

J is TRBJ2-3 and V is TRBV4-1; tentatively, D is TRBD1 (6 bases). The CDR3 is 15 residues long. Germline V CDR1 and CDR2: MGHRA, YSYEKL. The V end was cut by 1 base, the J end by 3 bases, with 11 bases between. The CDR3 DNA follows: TGCGCCAGCAGCCAAGGGGGGCAATGGACAGATACGCAGTATTTT. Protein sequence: CASSQGGQWTDTQYF.

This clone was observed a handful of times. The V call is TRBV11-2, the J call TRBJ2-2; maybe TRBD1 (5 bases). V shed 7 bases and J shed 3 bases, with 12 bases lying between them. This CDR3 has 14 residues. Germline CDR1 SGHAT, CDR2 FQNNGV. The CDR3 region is CASTHDSYTGELFF. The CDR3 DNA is TGTGCCAGCACCCACGACAGCTACACCGGGGAGCTGTTTTTT. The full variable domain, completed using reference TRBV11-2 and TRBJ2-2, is EAGVAQSPRYKIIEKRQSVAFWCNPISGHATLYWYQQILGQGPKLLIQFQNNGVVDDSQLPKDRFSAERLKGVDSTLKIQPAKLEDSAVYLCASTHDSYTGELFFGEGSRLTVL.